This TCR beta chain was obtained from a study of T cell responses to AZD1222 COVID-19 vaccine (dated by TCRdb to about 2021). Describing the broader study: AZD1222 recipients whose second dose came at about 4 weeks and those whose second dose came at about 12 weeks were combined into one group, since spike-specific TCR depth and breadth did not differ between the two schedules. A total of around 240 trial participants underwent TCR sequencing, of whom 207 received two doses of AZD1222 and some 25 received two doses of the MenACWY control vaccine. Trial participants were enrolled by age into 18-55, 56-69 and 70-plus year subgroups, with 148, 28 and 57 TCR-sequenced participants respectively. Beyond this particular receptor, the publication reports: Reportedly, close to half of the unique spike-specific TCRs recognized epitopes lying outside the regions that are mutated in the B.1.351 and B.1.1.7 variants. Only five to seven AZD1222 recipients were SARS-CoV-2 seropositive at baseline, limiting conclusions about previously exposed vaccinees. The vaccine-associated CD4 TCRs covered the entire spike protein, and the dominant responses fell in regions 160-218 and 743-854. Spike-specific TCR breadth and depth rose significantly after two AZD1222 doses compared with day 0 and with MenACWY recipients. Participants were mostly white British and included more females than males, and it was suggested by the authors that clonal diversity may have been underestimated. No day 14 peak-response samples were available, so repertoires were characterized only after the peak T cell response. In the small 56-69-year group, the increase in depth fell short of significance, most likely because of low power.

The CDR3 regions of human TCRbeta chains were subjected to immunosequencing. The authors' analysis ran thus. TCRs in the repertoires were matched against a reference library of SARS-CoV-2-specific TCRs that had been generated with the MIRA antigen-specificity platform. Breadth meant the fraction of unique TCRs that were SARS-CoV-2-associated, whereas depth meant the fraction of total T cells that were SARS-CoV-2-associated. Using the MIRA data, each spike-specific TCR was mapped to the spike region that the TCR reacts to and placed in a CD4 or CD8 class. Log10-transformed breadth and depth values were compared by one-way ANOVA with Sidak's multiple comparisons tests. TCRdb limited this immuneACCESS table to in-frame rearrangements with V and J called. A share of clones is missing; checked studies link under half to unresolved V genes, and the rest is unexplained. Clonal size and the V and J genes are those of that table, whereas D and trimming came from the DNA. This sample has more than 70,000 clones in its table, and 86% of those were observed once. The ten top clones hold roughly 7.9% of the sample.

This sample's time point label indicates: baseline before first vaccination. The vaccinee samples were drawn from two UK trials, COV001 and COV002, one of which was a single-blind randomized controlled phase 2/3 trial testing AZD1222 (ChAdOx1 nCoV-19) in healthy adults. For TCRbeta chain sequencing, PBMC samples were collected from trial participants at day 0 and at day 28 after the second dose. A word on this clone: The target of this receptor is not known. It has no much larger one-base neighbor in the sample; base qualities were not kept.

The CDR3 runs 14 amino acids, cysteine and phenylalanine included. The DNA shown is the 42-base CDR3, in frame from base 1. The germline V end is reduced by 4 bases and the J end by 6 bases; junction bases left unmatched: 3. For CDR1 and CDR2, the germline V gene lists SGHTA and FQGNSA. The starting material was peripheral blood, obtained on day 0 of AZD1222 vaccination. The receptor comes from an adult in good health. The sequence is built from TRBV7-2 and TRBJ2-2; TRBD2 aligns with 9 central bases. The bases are TGTGCCAGCAGCTATGCGGGGGGGCCCGGGGAGCTGTTTTTT. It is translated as CASSYAGGPGELFF.